The source of this TCR beta chain is a study of blood T cell repertoires in COVID-19. The protocol was immunoSEQ multiplex PCR, while the TCRdb copy is restricted to in-frame clones and leaves out a portion. The profile shows around 200,000 clones, around nine tenths of them singletons. From germline, CDR1 is SGHRS and CDR2 YFSETQ. The CDR3 totals 15 residues. V shed 0 bases, J shed 4 bases, and the junction held 3 bases outside the gene matches. The sequenced material came from peripheral blood. The TCR was taken from a woman in her late teens or twenties who had recovered from COVID-19. V usage is TRBV5-1 and J usage is TRBJ2-5; TRBD1 matches at 10 bases. The CDR3 region is CASSLVGTGVETQYF. The CDR3 DNA reads TGCGCCAGCAGCTTGGTGGGGACAGGGGTAGAGACCCAGTACTTC.